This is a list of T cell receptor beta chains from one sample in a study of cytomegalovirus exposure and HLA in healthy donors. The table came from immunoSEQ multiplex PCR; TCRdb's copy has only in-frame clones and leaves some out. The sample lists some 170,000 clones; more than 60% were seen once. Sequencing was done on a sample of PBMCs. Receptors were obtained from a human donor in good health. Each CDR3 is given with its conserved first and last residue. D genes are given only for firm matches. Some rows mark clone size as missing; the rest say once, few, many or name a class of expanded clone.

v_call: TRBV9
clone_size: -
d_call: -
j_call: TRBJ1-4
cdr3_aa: CASSVAEFGEKLFF
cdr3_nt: TGTGCCAGCAGCGTAGCGGAGTTCGGTGAAAAACTGTTTTTT

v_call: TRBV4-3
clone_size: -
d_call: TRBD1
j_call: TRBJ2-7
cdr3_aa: CASSQDTGTGMSGSYEQYF
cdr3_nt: TGCGCCAGCAGCCAGGACACCGGGACAGGGATGTCCGGCTCCTACGAGCAGTACTTC

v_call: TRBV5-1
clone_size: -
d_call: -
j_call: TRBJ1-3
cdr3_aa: CASSPQRVVSGNTIYF
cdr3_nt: TGCGCCAGCAGCCCCCAGAGGGTCGTTTCTGGAAACACCATATATTTT

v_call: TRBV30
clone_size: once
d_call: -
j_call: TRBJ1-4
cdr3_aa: CAWSPGAGEKLFF
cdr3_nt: TGTGCCTGGAGTCCAGGGGCCGGGGAAAAACTGTTTTTT

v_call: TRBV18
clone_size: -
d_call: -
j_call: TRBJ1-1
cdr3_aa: CASSRGQPNTEAFF
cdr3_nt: TGTGCCAGCTCACGGGGACAACCGAACACTGAAGCTTTCTTT

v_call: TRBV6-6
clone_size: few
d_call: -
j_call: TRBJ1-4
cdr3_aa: CASSPRQGEKLFF
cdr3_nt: TGTGCCAGCAGTCCGCGGCAGGGGGAAAAACTGTTTTTT

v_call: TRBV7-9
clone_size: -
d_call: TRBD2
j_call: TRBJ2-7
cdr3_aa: CASSYGTNEQYF
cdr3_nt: TGTGCCAGCAGCTATGGGACTAACGAGCAGTACTTC

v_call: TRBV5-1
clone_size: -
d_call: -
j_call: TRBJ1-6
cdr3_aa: CASSLGRNSPLHF
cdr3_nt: TGCGCCAGCAGCCTGGGTCGGAATTCACCCCTCCACTTT

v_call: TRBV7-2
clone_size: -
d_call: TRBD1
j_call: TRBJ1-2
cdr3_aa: CASSLGGTVNYGYTF
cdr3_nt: TGTGCCAGCAGCTTAGGAGGGACAGTTAACTATGGCTACACCTTC

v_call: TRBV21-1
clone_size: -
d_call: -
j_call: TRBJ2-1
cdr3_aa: CASSKVKGEGDRVYNEQFF
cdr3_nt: TGTGCCAGCAGCAAAGTGAAGGGGGAAGGGGACAGGGTCTACAATGAGCAGTTCTTC

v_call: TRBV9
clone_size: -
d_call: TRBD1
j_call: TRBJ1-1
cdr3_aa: CASSALMTGVTEAFF
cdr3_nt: TGTGCCAGCAGCGCACTCATGACAGGGGTAACTGAAGCTTTCTTT

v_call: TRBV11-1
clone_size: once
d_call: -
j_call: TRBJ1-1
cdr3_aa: CASSLVLIGDFLNTEAFF
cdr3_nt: TGTGCCAGCAGCTTAGTTTTAATCGGAGACTTCCTGAACACTGAAGCTTTCTTT

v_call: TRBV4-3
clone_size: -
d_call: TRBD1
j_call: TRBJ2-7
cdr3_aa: CASSQGGQGYEQYF
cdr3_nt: TGCGCCAGCAGCCAAGGGGGACAGGGCTACGAGCAGTACTTC

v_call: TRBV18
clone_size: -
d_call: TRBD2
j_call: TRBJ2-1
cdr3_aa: CASSPSSSGVDEQFF
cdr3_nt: TGTGCCAGCTCACCATCGTCTAGCGGGGTTGATGAGCAGTTCTTC

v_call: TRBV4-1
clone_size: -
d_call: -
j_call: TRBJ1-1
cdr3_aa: CASSLWAGNTEAFF
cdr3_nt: TGCGCCAGCAGCCTCTGGGCCGGGAACACTGAAGCTTTCTTT

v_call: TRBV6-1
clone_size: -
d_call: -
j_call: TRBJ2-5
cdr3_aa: CASSRRLVSPETQYF
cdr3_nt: TGTGCCAGCAGTCGTCGACTAGTCTCACCAGAGACCCAGTACTTC

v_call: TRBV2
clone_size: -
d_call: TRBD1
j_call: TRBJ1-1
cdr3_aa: CASSTGGMDTEAFF
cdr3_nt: TGTGCCAGCAGCACAGGGGGCATGGACACTGAAGCTTTCTTT

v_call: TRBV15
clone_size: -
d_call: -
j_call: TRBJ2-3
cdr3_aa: CATSSRTRSPDTQYF
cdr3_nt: TGTGCCACCAGCAGCCGTACTAGGTCCCCAGATACGCAGTATTTT

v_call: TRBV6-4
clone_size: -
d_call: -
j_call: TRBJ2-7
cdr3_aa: CASTIWTVSTYEQYF
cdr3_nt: TGTGCCAGCACGATTTGGACAGTGTCGACCTACGAGCAGTACTTC

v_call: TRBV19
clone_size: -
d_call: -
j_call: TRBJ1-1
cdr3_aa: CASSMGGDTEAFF
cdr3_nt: TGTGCCAGTAGTATGGGAGGGGACACTGAAGCTTTCTTT

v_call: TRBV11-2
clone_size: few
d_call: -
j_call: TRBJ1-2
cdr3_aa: CASSSGNYRAGYTF
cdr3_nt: TGTGCCAGCAGCTCCGGCAACTACAGGGCTGGCTACACCTTC

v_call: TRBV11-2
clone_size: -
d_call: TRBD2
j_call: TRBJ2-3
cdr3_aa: CASSFSGGATDTQYF
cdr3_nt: TGTGCCAGCAGCTTCAGCGGGGGGGCCACAGATACGCAGTATTTT

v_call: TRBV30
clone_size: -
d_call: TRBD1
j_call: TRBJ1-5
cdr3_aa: CAWRAGTGRNQPQHF
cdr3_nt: TGTGCCTGGAGGGCCGGGACAGGGAGAAATCAGCCCCAGCATTTT

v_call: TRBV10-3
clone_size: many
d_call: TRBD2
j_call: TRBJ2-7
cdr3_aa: CAISDSGTSGTYEQYF
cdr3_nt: TGTGCCATCAGTGACTCAGGGACTAGCGGGACCTACGAGCAGTACTTC

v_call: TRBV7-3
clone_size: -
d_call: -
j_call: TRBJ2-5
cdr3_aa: CASSLMPVGETQYF
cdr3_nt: TGTGCCAGCAGCTTAATGCCAGTTGGAGAGACCCAGTACTTC

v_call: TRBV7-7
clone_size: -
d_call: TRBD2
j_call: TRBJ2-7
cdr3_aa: CASTLPTSGDGLSYEQYF
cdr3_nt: TGTGCTAGCACCCTACCGACTAGCGGCGACGGTTTGTCCTACGAGCAGTACTTC

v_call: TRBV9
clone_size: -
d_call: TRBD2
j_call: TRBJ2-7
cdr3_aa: CASSVGGRGGYEQYF
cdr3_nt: TGTGCCAGCAGCGTAGGGGGGCGGGGGGGCTACGAGCAGTACTTC

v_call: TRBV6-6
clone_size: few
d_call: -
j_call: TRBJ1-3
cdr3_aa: CASSYGDIGGNTIYF
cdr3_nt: TGTGCCAGCAGTTATGGGGACATCGGGGGAAACACCATATATTTT

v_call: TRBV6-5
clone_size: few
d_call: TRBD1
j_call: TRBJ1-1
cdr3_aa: CASRRRDSVNTEAFF
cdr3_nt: TGTGCCAGCAGACGTCGGGACAGTGTGAACACTGAAGCTTTCTTT

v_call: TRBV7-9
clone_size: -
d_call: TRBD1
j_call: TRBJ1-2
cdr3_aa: CASRKGQGIVARGYTF
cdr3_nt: TGTGCCAGCAGAAAGGGACAGGGGATCGTGGCTCGGGGCTACACCTTC

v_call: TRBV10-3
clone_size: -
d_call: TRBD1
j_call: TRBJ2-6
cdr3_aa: CAISGRQGGISGANVLTF
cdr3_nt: TGTGCCATCAGTGGAAGACAGGGTGGGATCTCTGGGGCCAACGTCCTGACTTTC

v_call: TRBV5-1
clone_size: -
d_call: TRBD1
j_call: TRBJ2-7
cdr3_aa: CASSLYRDSSYEQYF
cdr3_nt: TGCGCCAGCAGCTTGTATCGGGACAGCTCCTACGAGCAGTACTTC

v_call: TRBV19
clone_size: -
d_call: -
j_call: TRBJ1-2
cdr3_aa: CASRGGAHPSDGYTF
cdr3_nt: TGTGCCAGTAGGGGGGGGGCACACCCTTCGGATGGCTACACCTTC

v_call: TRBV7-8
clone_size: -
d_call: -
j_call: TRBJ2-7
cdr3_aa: CASSSGPSGEQYF
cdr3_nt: TGTGCCAGCAGCTCCGGACCTTCGGGGGAGCAGTACTTC

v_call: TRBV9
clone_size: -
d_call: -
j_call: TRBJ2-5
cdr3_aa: CASSIRQGGSQETQYF
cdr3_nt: TGTGCCAGCAGCATCCGACAAGGGGGAAGTCAAGAGACCCAGTACTTC

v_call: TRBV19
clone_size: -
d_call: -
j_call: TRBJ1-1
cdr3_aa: CASSPRPVGTEAFF
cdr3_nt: TGTGCCAGTAGTCCGAGGCCTGTGGGCACTGAAGCTTTCTTT

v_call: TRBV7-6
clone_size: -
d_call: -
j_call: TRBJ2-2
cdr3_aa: CASSPREGKNTGELFF
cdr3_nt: TGTGCCAGCAGCCCCCGAGAGGGCAAGAACACCGGGGAGCTGTTTTTT

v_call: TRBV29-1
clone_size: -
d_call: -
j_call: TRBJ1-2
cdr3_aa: CSVGEGLDYGYTF
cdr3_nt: TGCAGCGTTGGAGAGGGCTTGGACTATGGCTACACCTTC

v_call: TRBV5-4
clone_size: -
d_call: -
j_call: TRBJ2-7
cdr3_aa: CASSPDGGSYEQYF
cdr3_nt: TGTGCCAGCAGCCCGGATGGGGGGTCCTACGAGCAGTACTTC

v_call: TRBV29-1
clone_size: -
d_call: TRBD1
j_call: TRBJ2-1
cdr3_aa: CSVRQTGGQNEQFF
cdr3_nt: TGCAGCGTTCGGCAGACAGGGGGTCAAAATGAGCAGTTCTTC

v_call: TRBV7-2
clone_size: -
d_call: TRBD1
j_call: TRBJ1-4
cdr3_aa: CASSATGIGANEKLFF
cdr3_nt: TGTGCCAGCAGCGCGACAGGGATAGGAGCTAATGAAAAACTGTTTTTT

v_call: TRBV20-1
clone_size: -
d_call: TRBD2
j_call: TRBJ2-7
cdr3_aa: CGSKRGDEQYF
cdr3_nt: TGCGGGAGTAAGCGGGGGGACGAGCAGTACTTC

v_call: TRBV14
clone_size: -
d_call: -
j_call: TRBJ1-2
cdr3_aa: CASSQDLGRPGYTF
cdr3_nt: TGTGCCAGCAGCCAAGATCTGGGCCGACCAGGCTACACCTTC

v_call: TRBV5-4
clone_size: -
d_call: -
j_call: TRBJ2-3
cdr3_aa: CASSRTSAGANTQYF
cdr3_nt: TGTGCCAGCAGCCGGACTTCGGCGGGCGCTAATACGCAGTATTTT

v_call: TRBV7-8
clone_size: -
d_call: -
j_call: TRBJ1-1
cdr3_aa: CASSRRIMNTEAFF
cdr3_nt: TGTGCCAGCAGCCGCAGGATAATGAACACTGAAGCTTTCTTT

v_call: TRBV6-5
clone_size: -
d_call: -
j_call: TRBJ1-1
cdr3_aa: CASSYGVSNAEAFF
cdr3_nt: TGTGCCAGCAGTTACGGAGTTTCGAACGCTGAAGCTTTCTTT

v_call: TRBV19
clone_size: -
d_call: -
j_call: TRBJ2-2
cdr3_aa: CASSIGGTGELFF
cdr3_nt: TGTGCCAGTAGTATAGGCGGTACCGGGGAGCTGTTTTTT

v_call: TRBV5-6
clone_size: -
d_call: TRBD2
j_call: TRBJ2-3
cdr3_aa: CASSLRGGDTQYF
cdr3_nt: TGTGCCAGCAGCTTGCGGGGGGGAGATACGCAGTATTTT

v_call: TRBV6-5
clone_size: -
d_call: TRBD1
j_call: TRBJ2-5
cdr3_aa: CASSHTGGRETQYF
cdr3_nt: TGTGCCAGCAGCCACACAGGGGGCCGGGAGACCCAGTACTTC

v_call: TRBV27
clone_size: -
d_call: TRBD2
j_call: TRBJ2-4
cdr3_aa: CASSSLGSGGKNIQYF
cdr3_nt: TGTGCCAGCAGTTCGCTCGGCAGCGGGGGGAAAAACATTCAGTACTTC

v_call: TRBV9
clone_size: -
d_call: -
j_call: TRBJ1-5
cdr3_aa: CASSVTGSQPQHF
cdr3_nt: TGTGCCAGCAGCGTCACAGGGAGTCAGCCCCAGCATTTT

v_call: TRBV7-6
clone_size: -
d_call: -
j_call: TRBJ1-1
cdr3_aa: CASSFTFRGSAFF
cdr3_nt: TGTGCCAGCAGCTTCACCTTCCGGGGTAGTGCTTTCTTT

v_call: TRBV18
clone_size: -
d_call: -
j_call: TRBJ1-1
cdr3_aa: CASSPPLKNTEAFF
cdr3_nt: TGTGCCAGCTCACCACCATTAAAGAACACTGAAGCTTTCTTT